The clone carrying this TCR beta chain was recorded at least ten times. No antigen is known for it. This sample was taken from a study of T cells in Graves' hyperthyroidism and ophthalmopathy. Findings and caveats of the study: Most expanded thyroid clonotypes above 0.001 recurred in blood.

The CDR3 runs 15 residues. The V and J ends lost 1 base and 9 bases, in that order; junction bases with no gene match: 2. RNA transcripts yielded amplified TCR beta CDR3 regions. A first-round RT-PCR of the TCR CDR3 used the HTBI primer set. One entry per CDR3 protein, called by TCRdb with MiXCR from the multiplex PCR reads. The table has around 250,000 distinct CDR3 sequences, roughly 15% seen once. The chain joins TRBV12-3 or TRBV12-4 to TRBJ2-4, with TRBD2 identical over 14 bases. Sequencing was performed on blood. This receptor was identified in a middle-aged woman with Graves' hyperthyroidism that later progressed to Graves' ophthalmopathy. CDR3 amino acids: CASSLGTSGRTIQYF. The DNA of the CDR3 is TGTGCCAGCAGTTTAGGGACTAGCGGGAGGACCATTCAGTACTTC.